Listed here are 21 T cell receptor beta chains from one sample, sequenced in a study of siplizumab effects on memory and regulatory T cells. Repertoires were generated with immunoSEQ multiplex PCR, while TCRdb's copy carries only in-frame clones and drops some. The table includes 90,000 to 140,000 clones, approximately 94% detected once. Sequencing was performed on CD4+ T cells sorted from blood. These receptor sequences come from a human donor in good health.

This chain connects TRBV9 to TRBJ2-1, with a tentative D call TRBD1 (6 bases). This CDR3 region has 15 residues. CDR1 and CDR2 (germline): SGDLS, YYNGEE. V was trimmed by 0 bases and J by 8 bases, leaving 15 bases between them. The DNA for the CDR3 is TGTGCCAGCAGCGTAGATGGGACACCCGGCGATGAGCAGTTCTTC. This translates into CASSVDGTPGDEQFF.

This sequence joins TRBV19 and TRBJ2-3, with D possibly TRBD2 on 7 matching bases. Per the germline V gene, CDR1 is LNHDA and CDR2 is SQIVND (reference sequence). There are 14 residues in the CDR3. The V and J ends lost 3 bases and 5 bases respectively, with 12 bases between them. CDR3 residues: CASSMGGARDTQYF. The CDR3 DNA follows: TGTGCCAGTAGTATGGGGGGGGCGAGAGATACGCAGTATTTT.

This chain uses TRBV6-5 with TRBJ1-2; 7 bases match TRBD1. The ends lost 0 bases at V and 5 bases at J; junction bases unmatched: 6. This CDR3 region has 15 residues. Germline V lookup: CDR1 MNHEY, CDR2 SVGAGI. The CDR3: CASSYSSRGLYGYTF. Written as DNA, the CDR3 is TGTGCCAGCAGTTACTCAAGCAGGGGGTTATATGGCTACACCTTC.

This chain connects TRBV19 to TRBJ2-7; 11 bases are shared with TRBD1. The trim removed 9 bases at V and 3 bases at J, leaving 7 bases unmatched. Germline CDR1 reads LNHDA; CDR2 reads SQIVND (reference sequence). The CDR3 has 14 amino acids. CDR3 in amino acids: CASAVDRGHYEQYF. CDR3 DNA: TGTGCCAGCGCAGTGGACAGGGGGCACTACGAGCAGTACTTC.

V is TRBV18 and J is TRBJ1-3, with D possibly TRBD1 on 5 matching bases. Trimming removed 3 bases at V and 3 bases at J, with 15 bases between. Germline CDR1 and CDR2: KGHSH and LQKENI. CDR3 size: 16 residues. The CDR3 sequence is CASSPTRASRGNTIYF. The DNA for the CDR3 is TGTGCCAGCTCACCCACCAGGGCCTCTCGTGGAAACACCATATATTTT.

The CDR3 is CASSLTGVREQYF. The CDR3 DNA sequence: TGCGCCAGCAGTTTAACAGGGGTAAGGGAGCAGTACTTC. The V gene is TRBV10-2, the J gene TRBJ2-7; 7 bases map to TRBD1. There are 13 residues in the CDR3. Germline CDR1 is WSHSY and CDR2 is SAAADI. Germline trimming cut 5 bases from V and 7 bases from J; bases unmatched to any gene: 8.

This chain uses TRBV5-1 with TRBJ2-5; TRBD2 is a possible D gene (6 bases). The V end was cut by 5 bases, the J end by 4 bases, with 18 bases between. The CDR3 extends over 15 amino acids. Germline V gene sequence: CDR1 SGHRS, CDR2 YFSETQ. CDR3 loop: CASRVTGVVGETQYF. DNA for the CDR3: TGCGCCAGCAGAGTTACGGGAGTAGTCGGAGAGACCCAGTACTTC.

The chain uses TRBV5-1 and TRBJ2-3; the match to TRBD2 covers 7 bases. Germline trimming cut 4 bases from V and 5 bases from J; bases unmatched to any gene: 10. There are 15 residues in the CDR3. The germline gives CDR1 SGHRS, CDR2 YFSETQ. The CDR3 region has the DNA TGCGCCAGCAGCCCCACCGGAGCGGGGCGAGATACGCAGTATTTT. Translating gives CASSPTGAGRDTQYF.

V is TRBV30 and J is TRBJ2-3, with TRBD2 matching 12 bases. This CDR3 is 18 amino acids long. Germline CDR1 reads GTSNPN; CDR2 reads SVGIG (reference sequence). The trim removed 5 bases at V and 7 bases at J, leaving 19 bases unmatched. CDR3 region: CAWGSPPSGGARANTQYF. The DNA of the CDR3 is TGTGCCTGGGGGTCCCCCCCTAGCGGGGGGGCACGGGCGAATACGCAGTATTTT.

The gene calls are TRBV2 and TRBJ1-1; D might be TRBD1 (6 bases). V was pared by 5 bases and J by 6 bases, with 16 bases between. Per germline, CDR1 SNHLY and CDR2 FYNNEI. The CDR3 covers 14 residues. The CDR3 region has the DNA TGTGCCAGCAGTCTTTTAGGGGGGAAGGCTGAAGCTTTCTTT. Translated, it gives CASSLLGGKAEAFF.

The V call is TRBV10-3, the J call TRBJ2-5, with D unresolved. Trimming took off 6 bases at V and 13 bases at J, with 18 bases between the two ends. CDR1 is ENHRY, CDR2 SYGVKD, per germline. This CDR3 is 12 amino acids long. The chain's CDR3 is CAISPRGTLRYF. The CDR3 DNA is TGTGCCATCAGCCCCCGCGGCACCCTAAGGTACTTC.

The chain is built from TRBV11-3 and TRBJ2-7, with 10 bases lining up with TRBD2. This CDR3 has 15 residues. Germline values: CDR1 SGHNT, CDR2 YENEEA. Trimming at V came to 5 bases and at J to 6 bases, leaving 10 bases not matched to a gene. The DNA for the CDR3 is TGTGCCAGCAGCGGGCCACTAGCGGGATCGGGCGAGCAGTACTTC. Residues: CASSGPLAGSGEQYF.

DNA for the CDR3: TGTGCCAGCAGCCAACCCCGGGACACCGAACCTGCTGGAAACACCATATATTTT. It translates to CASSQPRDTEPAGNTIYF. The chain is built from TRBV11-3 and TRBJ1-3, with D possibly TRBD1 on 6 matching bases. Germline CDR1 reads SGHNT; CDR2 reads YENEEA. Trimming pared 5 bases from V and 2 bases from J, leaving 22 bases between. This CDR3 spans 18 amino acids.

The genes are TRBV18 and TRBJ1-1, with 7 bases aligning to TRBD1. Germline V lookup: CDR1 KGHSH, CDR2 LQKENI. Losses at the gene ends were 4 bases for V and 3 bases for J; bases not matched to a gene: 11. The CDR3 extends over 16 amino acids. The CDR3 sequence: CASSLKAPQGDTEAFF. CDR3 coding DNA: TGTGCCAGCTCACTCAAGGCCCCCCAGGGGGACACTGAAGCTTTCTTT. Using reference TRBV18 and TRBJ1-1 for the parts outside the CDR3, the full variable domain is NAGVMQNPRHLVRRRGQEARLRCSPMKGHSHVYWYRQLPEEGLKFMVYLQKENIIDESGMPKERFSAEFPKEGPSILRIQQVVRGDSAAYFCASSLKAPQGDTEAFFGQGTRLTVV.

The CDR3 nucleotides are TGTGCCAGCAGCCAAGCAAGCACAACTAATGAAAAACTGTTTTTT. Protein: CASSQASTTNEKLFF. The rearrangement links TRBV14 to TRBJ1-4; the D is unclear. Germline-derived CDR1 and CDR2 are SGHDN and FVKESK. The CDR3 is 15 amino acids. The V end was cut by 1 base, the J end by 0 bases, with 6 bases between. Full variable domain (rest looked up from reference TRBV14 and TRBJ1-4): EAGVTQFPSHSVIEKGQTVTLRCDPISGHDNLYWYRRVMGKEIKFLLHFVKESKQDESGMPNNRFLAERTGGTYSTLKVQPAELEDSGVYFCASSQASTTNEKLFFGSGTQLSVL.

DNA for the CDR3: TGTGCCAGCAGCTCTACACAGGGGAAAGAGACCCAGTACTTC. This sequence encodes CASSSTQGKETQYF. The V gene is TRBV7-6, the J gene TRBJ2-5, with TRBD1 identical over 7 bases. Trimming cost V 4 bases and J 3 bases; bases outside gene matches: 5. The V gene's germline CDR1 is SGHVS and CDR2 FNYEAQ. The length of the CDR3 is 14 residues.

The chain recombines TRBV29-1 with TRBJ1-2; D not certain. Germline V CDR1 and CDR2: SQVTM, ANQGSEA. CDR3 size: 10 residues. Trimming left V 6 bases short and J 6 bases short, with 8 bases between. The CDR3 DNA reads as TGCAGCGTAGCCTCCGATGGCTACACCTTC. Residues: CSVASDGYTF.

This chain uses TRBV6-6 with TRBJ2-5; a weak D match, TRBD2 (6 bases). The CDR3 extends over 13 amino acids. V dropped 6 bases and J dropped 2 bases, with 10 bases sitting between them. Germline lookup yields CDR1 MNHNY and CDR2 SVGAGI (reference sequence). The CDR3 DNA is TGTGCCAGCAGGCGGGATCCACAAGAGACCCAGTACTTC. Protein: CASRRDPQETQYF.

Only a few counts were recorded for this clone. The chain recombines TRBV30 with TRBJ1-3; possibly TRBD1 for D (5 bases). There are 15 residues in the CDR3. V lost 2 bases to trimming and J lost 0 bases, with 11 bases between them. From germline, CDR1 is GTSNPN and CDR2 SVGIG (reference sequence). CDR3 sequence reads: CAWSRGSTSGNTIYF. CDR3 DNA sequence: TGTGCCTGGAGTAGGGGCAGTACCTCTGGAAACACCATATATTTT.

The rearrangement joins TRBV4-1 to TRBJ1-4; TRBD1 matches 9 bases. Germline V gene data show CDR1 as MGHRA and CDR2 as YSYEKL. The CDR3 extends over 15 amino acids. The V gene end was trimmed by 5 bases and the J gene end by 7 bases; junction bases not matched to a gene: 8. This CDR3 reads CASSSAGTGTEKLFF. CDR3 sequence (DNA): TGCGCCAGCAGCTCAGCCGGGACAGGGACTGAAAAACTGTTTTTT.

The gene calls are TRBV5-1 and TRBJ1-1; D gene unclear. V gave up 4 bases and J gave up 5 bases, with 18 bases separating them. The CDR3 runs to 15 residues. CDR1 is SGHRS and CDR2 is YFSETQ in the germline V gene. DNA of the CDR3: TGCGCCAGCAGCCGAGGACCCATGGGAGCTACTGAAGCTTTCTTT. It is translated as CASSRGPMGATEAFF. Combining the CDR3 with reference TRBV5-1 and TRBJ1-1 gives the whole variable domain KAGVTQTPRYLIKTRGQQVTLSCSPISGHRSVSWYQQTPGQGLQFLFEYFSETQRNKGNFPGRFSGRQFSNSRSEMNVSTLELGDSALYLCASSRGPMGATEAFFGQGTRLTVV.